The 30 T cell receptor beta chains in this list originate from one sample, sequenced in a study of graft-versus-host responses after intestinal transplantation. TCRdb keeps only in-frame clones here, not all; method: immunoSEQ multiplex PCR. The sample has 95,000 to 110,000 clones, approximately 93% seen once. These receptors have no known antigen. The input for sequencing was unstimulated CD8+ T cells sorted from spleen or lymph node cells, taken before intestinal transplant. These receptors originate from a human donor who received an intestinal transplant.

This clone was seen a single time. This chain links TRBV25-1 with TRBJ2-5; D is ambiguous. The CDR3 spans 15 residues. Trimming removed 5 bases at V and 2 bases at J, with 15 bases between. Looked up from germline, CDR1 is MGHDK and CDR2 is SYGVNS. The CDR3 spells CASSRASNNQETQYF. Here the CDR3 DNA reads TGTGCCAGCAGTAGGGCAAGTAATAATCAAGAGACCCAGTACTTC.

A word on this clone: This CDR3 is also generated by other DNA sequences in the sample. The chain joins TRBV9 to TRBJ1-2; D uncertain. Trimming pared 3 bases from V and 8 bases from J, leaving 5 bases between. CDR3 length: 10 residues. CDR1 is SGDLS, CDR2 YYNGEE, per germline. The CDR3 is CASSGLGYTF. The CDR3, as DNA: TGTGCCAGCAGCGGACTAGGCTACACCTTC.

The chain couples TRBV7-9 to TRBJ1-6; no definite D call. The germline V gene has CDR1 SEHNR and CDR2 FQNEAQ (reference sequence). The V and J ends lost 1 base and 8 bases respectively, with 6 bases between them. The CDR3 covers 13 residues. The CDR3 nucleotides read TGTGCCAGCAGCTTAGTGTCCTATTCACCCCTCCACTTT. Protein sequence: CASSLVSYSPLHF.

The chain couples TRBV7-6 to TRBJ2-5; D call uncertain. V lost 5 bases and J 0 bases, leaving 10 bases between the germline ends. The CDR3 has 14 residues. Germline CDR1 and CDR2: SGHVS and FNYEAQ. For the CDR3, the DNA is TGTGCCAGCAGCCACCCCTGGGACCAAGAGACCCAGTACTTC. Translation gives CASSHPWDQETQYF. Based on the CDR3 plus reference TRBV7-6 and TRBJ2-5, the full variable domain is GAGVSQSPRYKVTKRGQDVALRCDPISGHVSLYWYRQALGQGPEFLTYFNYEAQQDKSGLPNDRFSAERPEGSISTLTIQRTEQRDSAMYRCASSHPWDQETQYFGPGTRLLVL.

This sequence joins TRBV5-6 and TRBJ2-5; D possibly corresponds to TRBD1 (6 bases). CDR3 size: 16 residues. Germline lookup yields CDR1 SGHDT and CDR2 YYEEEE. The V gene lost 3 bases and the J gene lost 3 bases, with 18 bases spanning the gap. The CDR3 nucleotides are TGTGCCAGCAGCTCCCAACGTACGGGACACAAAGAGACCCAGTACTTC. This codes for CASSSQRTGHKETQYF. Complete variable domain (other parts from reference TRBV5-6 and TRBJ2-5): DAGVTQSPTHLIKTRGQQVTLRCSPKSGHDTVSWYQQALGQGPQFIFQYYEEEERQRGNFPDRFSGHQFPNYSSELNVNALLLGDSALYLCASSSQRTGHKETQYFGPGTRLLVL.

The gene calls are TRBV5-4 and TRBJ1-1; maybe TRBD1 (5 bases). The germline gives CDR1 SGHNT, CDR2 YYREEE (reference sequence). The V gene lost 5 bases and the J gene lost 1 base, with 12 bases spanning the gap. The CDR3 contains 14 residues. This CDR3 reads CASSPGPGNTEAFF. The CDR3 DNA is TGTGCCAGCAGTCCAGGGCCTGGGAACACTGAAGCTTTCTTT.

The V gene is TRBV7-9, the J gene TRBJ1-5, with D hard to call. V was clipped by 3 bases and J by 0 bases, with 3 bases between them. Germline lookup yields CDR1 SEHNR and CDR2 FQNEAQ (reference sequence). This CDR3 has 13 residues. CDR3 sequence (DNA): TGTGCCAGCAGCTTCTATAGCAATCAGCCCCAGCATTTT. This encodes CASSFYSNQPQHF.

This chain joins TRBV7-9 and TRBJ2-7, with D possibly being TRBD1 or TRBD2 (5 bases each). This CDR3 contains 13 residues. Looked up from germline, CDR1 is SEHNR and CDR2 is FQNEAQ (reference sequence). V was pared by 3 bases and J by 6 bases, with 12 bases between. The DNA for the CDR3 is TGTGCCAGCAGCTTCGGGGACGAGTCCGAGCAGTACTTC. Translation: CASSFGDESEQYF.

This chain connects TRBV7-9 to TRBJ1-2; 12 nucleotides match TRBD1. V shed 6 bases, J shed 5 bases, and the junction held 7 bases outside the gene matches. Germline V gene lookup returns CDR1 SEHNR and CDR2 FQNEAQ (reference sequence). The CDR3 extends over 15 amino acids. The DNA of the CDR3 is TGTGCCAGCAGAAATGGGACAGGGGGCTATTATGGCTACACCTTC. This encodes CASRNGTGGYYGYTF.

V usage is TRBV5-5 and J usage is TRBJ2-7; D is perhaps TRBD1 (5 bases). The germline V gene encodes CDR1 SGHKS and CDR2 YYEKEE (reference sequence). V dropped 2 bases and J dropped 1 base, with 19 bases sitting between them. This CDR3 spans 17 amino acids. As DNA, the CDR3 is TGTGCCAGCAGCTTAAGCTTCGGTGGGCAGGGATCCTACGAGCAGTACTTC. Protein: CASSLSFGGQGSYEQYF.

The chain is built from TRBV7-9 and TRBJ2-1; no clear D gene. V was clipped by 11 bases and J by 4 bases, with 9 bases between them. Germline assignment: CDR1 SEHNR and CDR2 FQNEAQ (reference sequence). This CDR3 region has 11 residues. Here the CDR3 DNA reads TGTGCCGGTAGTCGATACAATGAGCAGTTCTTC. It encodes CAGSRYNEQFF.

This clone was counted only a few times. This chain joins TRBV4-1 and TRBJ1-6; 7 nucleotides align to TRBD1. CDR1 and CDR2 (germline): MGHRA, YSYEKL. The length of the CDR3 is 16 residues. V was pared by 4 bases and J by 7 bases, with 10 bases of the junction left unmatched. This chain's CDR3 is CASSRTRDRENSPLHF. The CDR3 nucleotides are TGCGCCAGCAGCCGCACCCGGGACAGAGAGAATTCACCCCTCCACTTT.

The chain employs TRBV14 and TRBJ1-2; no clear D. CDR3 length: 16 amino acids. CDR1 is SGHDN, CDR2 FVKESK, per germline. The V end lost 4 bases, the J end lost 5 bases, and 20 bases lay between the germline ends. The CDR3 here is CASSPAHVYPSYGYTF. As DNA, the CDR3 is TGTGCCAGCAGCCCGGCTCATGTTTACCCCTCGTATGGCTACACCTTC.

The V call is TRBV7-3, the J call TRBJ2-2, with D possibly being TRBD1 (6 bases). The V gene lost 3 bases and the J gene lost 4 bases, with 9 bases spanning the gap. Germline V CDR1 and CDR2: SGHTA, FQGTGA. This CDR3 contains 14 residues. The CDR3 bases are TGTGCCAGCAGCTTTCAGGGGCGCACCGGGGAGCTGTTTTTT. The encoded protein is CASSFQGRTGELFF.

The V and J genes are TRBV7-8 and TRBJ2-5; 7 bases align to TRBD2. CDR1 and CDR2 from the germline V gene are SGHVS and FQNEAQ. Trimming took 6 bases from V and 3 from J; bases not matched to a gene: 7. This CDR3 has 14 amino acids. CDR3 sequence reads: CASSTRAGEETQYF. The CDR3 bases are TGTGCCAGCAGTACAAGGGCGGGGGAAGAGACCCAGTACTTC.

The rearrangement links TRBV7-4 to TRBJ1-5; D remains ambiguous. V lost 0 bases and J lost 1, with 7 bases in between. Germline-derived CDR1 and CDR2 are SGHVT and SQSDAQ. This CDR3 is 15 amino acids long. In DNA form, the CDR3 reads TGTGCCAGCAGCTTAGCACACCCAAGCAATCAGCCCCAGCATTTT. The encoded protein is CASSLAHPSNQPQHF. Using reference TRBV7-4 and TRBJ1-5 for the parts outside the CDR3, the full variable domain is GAGVSQSPRYKVAKRGRDVALRCDSISGHVTLYWYRQTLGQGSEVLTYSQSDAQRDKSGRPSGRFSAERPERSVSTLKIQRTEQGDSAVYLCASSLAHPSNQPQHFGDGTRLSIL.

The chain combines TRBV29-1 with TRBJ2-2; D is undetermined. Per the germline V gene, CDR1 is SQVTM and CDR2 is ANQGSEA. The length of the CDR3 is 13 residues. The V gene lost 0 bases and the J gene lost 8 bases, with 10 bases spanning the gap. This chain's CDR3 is CSVEDQLVGELFF. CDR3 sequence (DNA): TGCAGCGTTGAAGATCAACTCGTGGGGGAGCTGTTTTTT.

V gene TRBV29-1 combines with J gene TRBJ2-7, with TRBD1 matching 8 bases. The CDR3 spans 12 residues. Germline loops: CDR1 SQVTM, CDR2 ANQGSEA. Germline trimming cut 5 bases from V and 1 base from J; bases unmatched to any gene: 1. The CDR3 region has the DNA TGCAGCGTTCGGGACAGGTCCTACGAGCAGTACTTC. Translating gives CSVRDRSYEQYF.

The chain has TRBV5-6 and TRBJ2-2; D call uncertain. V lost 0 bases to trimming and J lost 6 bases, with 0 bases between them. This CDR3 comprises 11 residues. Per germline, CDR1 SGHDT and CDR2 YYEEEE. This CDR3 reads CASSLAGELFF. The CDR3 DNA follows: TGTGCCAGCAGCTTGGCCGGGGAGCTGTTTTTT.

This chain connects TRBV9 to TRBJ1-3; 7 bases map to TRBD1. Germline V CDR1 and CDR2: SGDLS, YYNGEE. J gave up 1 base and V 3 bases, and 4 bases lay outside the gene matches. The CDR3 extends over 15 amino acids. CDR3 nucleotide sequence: TGTGCCAGCAGCGGCCGGGACAGATCTGGAAACACCATATATTTT. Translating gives CASSGRDRSGNTIYF. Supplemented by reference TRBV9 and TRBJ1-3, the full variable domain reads DSGVTQTPKHLITATGQRVTLRCSPRSGDLSVYWYQQSLDQGLQFLIQYYNGEERAKGNILERFSAQQFPDLHSELNLSSLELGDSALYFCASSGRDRSGNTIYFGEGSWLTVV.

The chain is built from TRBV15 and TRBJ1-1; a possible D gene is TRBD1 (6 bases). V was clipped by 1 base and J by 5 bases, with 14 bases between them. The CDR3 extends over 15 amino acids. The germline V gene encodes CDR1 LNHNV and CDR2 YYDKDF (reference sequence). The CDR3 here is CATSRGRGQGTEAFF. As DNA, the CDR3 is TGTGCCACCAGCAGAGGGCGAGGGCAGGGGACTGAAGCTTTCTTT.

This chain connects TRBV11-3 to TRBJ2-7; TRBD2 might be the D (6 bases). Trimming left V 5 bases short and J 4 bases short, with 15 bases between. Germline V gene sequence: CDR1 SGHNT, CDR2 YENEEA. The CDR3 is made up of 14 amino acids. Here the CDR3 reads CASSQADAGYEQYF. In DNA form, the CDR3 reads TGTGCCAGCAGCCAGGCGGACGCGGGGTACGAGCAGTACTTC.

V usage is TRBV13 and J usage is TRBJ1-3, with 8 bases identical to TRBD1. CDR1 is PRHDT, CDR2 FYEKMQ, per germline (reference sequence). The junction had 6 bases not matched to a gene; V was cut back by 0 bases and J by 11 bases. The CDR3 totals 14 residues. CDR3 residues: CASSLGSGGIPIYF. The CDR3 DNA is TGTGCCAGCAGCTTAGGTTCAGGGGGCATCCCCATATATTTT.

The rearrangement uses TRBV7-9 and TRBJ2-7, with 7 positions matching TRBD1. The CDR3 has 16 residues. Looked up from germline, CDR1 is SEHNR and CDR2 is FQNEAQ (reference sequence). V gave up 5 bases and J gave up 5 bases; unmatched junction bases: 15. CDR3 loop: CASSKPPGDRAHEQYF. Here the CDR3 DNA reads TGTGCCAGCAGCAAACCCCCCGGCGACAGGGCCCACGAGCAGTACTTC. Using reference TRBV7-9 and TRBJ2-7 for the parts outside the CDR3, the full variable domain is DTGVSQNPRHKITKRGQNVTFRCDPISEHNRLYWYRQTLGQGPEFLTYFQNEAQLEKSRLLSDRFSAERPKGSFSTLEIQRTEQGDSAMYLCASSKPPGDRAHEQYFGPGTRLTVT.

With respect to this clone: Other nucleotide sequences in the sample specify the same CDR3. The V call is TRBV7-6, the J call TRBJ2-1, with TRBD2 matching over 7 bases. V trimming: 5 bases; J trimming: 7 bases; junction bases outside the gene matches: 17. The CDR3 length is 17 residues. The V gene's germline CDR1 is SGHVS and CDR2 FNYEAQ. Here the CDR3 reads CASSPRGGEGIANEQFF. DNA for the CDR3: TGTGCCAGCAGCCCCCGGGGAGGGGAGGGCATTGCGAATGAGCAGTTCTTC.

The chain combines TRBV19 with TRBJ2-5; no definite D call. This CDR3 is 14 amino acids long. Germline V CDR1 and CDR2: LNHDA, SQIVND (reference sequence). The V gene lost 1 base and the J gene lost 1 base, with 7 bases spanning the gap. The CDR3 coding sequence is TGTGCCAGTAGTATAGGGTGGGGCCAAGAGACCCAGTACTTC. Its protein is CASSIGWGQETQYF.

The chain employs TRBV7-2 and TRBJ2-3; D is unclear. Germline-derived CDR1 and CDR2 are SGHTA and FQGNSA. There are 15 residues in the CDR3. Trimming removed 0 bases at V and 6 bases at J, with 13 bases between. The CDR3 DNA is TGTGCCAGCAGCTTAGCGGGATGGCCCACGGATACGCAGTATTTT. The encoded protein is CASSLAGWPTDTQYF.

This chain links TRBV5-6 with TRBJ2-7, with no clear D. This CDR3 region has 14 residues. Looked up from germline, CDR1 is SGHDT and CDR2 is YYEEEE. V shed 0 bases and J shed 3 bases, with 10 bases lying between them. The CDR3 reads CASSLAGVHYEQYF. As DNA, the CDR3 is TGTGCCAGCAGCTTGGCAGGCGTACACTACGAGCAGTACTTC. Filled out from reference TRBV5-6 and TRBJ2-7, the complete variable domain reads DAGVTQSPTHLIKTRGQQVTLRCSPKSGHDTVSWYQQALGQGPQFIFQYYEEEERQRGNFPDRFSGHQFPNYSSELNVNALLLGDSALYLCASSLAGVHYEQYFGPGTRLTVT.

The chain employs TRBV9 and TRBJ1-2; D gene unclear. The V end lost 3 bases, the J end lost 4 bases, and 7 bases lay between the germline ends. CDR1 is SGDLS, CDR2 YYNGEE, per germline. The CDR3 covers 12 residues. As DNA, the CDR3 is TGTGCCAGCAGCGACGTGGTCTATGGCTACACCTTC. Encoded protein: CASSDVVYGYTF.

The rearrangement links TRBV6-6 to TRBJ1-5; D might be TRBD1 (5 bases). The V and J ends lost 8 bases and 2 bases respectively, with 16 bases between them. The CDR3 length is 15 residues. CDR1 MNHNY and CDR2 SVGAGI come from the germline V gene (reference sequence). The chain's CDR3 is CASGLTGGGNQPQHF. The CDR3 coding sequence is TGTGCCAGCGGTTTAACAGGAGGAGGCAATCAGCCCCAGCATTTT.